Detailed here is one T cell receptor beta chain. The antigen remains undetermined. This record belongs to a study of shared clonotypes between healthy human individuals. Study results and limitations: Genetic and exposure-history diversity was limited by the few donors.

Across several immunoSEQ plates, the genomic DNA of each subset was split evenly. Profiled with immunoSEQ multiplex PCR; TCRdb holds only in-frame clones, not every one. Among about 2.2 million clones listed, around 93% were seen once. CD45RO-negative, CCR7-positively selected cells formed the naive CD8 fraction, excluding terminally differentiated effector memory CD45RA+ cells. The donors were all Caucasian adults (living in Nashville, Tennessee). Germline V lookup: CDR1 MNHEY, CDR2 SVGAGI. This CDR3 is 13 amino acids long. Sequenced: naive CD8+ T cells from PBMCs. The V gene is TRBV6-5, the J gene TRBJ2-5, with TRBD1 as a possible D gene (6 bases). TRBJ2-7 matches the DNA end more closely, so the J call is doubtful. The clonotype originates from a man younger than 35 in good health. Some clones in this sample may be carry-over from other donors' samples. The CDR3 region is CASRLTGFYEQYF. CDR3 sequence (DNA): TGTGCCAGCAGACTGACAGGCTTTTACGAGCAGTACTTC.